This TCR beta chain is from a study of cytomegalovirus exposure and HLA in healthy donors. Study-level background: Roughly 92 million unique TCRs, all from HLA-typed donors, were included in an early release of the data.

Germline values: CDR1 LGHNT, CDR2 FRNRAP. The CDR3 is 13 residues long. The PCR used 60 Vbeta and 13 Jbeta primers. The protocol was immunoSEQ multiplex PCR, while the TCRdb copy is restricted to in-frame clones and leaves out a portion. Among 80,000 to 95,000 clones listed, 55% to 65% were seen once. As for this clone: The antigen is undetermined.

Overall study results and limits: Diagnosis of cytomegalovirus status made by the classifier reportedly showed high specificity and sensitivity. Cytomegalovirus-associated TCR beta chains were listed, numbering roughly 150. The presence/absence work took it that sequencing depth was about the same across donors.

Sequences were obtained from PBMCs. This receptor was obtained from a human donor in good health. This rearrangement joins TRBV12-5 to TRBJ2-5; tentative D call: TRBD2 (6 bases). The J call may be in error: the DNA end matches TRBJ2-7 better. The CDR3 nucleotides are TGTGCTAGTGTTCGGGAGTTTAACTACGAGCAGTACTTC. It yields the protein CASVREFNYEQYF.